Listed below are T cell receptor beta chains from one sample, sequenced in a study of T-cell memory formation after mild COVID-19. TCRdb processed the 5' RACE reads anew with MiXCR; each CDR3 protein has one entry. In the table there are hundreds of thousands of distinct CDR3 sequences, about 25% of which are singletons. Sequenced input: PBMCs or a T cell subset sorted from them (not recorded which). Source of these receptors: an adult woman who had mild COVID-19 (a few samples of this study predate the infection). Cell type and time point are not known. Each CDR3 is given with its conserved first and last residue. Each record gives: J gene, V gene, D gene, CDR3 length, clone size, CDR3 protein, CDR3 DNA. The D gene is left open where the match is weak. Size is stated for part of the rows, as once, few or many counts, or as a class when the clone is expanded.

TRBJ2-7 | TRBV4-2 | . | 14 | few | CASSQRRDTYEQYF | TGTGCCAGCAGCCAAAGGAGGGACACCTACGAGCAGTACTTC
TRBJ1-4 | TRBV5-1 | TRBD1 | 15 | . | CASSFQGATNEKLFF | TGCGCCAGCAGCTTCCAGGGGGCAACTAATGAAAAACTGTTTTTT
TRBJ2-5 | TRBV24-1 | . | 14 | . | CATSDIGHQETQYF | TGTGCCACCAGTGACATCGGACACCAAGAGACCCAGTACTTC
TRBJ2-3 | TRBV27 | . | 12 | . | CASSPPSDTQYF | TGTGCCAGCAGTCCGCCGTCAGATACGCAGTATTTT
TRBJ1-1 | TRBV2 | . | 12 | few | CASRGDRGKAFF | TGTGCCAGCAGAGGGGACCGCGGAAAAGCTTTCTTT
TRBJ2-3 | TRBV12-3/TRBV12-4 | TRBD2 | 16 | few | CATRSASSGVTDTQYF | TGTGCCACCCGTTCCGCCTCTAGCGGAGTCACAGATACGCAGTATTTT
TRBJ1-1 | TRBV3-1 | . | 12 | . | CASNFGGTEAFF | TGTGCCAGCAATTTCGGCGGGACTGAAGCTTTCTTT
TRBJ2-7 | TRBV5-4 | . | 16 | . | CASSQGGYGSSYEQYF | TGTGCCAGCAGCCAGGGCGGGTACGGGAGCTCCTACGAGCAGTACTTC
TRBJ2-7 | TRBV5-5 | . | 15 | . | CASSLRRQGSYEQYF | TGTGCCAGCAGCTTGCGGCGCCAAGGGTCCTACGAGCAGTACTTC
TRBJ2-1 | TRBV12-3/TRBV12-4 | . | 15 | few | CASSQTGSAYNEQFF | TGTGCCAGCAGTCAAACAGGGAGCGCCTACAATGAGCAGTTCTTC
TRBJ1-2 | TRBV15 | . | 18 | many | CATSRVRQSQLTNYGYTF | TGTGCCACCAGCAGAGTTCGGCAGTCACAATTAACTAACTATGGCTACACCTTC
TRBJ2-7 | TRBV29-1 | TRBD1 | 13 | . | CSVDGTGGYEQYF | TGCAGCGTTGACGGGACAGGGGGGTACGAGCAGTACTTC
TRBJ2-7 | TRBV15 | . | 13 | . | CATTTSSGHEQYF | TGTGCCACGACGACTAGTTCTGGCCACGAGCAGTACTTC
TRBJ1-2 | TRBV5-1 | TRBD1 | 13 | . | CASSTWDSYGYTF | TGCGCCAGCTCCACGTGGGACAGCTATGGCTACACCTTC
TRBJ2-1 | TRBV20-1 | TRBD1 | 14 | . | CSAPQRQGRNEQFF | TGCAGTGCTCCACAGAGACAGGGAAGGAATGAGCAGTTCTTC
TRBJ1-3 | TRBV12-3/TRBV12-4 | . | 14 | . | CASSFGGMGNTIYF | TGTGCCAGCAGTTTCGGGGGAATGGGAAACACCATATATTTT
TRBJ2-7 | TRBV18 | . | 14 | . | CASSPGLESYEQYF | TGTGCCAGCTCACCCGGTCTAGAGTCCTACGAGCAGTACTTC
TRBJ1-5 | TRBV12-3/TRBV12-4 | . | 13 | . | CASSRDFNQPQHF | TGTGCCAGCAGTCGAGACTTCAATCAGCCCCAGCATTTT
TRBJ2-1 | TRBV6-2/TRBV6-3 | TRBD1 | 17 | . | CASRPIPGTGAVREQFF | TGTGCCAGCAGACCCATCCCCGGGACAGGGGCCGTCCGTGAGCAGTTCTTC
TRBJ2-7 | TRBV5-5 | . | 13 | few | CASSRRESYEQYF | TGTGCCAGCAGCCGGCGGGAATCCTACGAGCAGTACTTC
TRBJ1-1 | TRBV19 | . | 15 | . | CASNSPVGMNTEAFF | TGTGCCAGCAACTCACCAGTGGGGATGAACACTGAAGCTTTCTTT
TRBJ2-5 | TRBV4-1 | . | 18 | once | CASSQEPPDRIAIETQYF | TGCGCCAGCAGCCAAGAACCGCCAGACAGGATCGCCATAGAGACCCAGTACTTC
TRBJ2-3 | TRBV11-2 | . | 14 | . | CASSLTGVTDTQYF | TGTGCCAGCAGCTTGACCGGAGTCACAGATACGCAGTATTTT
TRBJ2-7 | TRBV5-4 | TRBD1 | 19 | few | CASSVGGTGGRFLSYEQYF | TGTGCCAGCAGCGTCGGAGGGACAGGGGGCCGGTTCCTCTCCTACGAGCAGTACTTC
TRBJ1-5 | TRBV19 | TRBD1 | 15 | . | CASSPQGGRHQPQHF | TGTGCCAGTAGTCCGCAGGGGGGTCGGCATCAGCCCCAGCATTTT
TRBJ2-5 | TRBV7-2 | . | 15 | few | CASSPRVPSPETQYF | TGTGCCAGCAGCCCCCGGGTCCCATCTCCGGAGACCCAGTACTTC
TRBJ1-1 | TRBV29-1 | TRBD1 | 14 | few | CSVGQGIRNTEAFF | TGCAGCGTCGGACAGGGGATAAGGAACACTGAAGCTTTCTTT
TRBJ2-7 | TRBV6-2/TRBV6-3 | TRBD2 | 16 | . | CASSYAGQRGIYEQYF | TGTGCCAGCAGTTACGCCGGACAGCGGGGGATATACGAGCAGTACTTC
TRBJ2-1 | TRBV12-3/TRBV12-4 | TRBD2 | 18 | few | CASSPSYGGLAGRNEQFF | TGTGCCAGCAGTCCGAGTTATGGGGGACTAGCGGGGAGAAATGAGCAGTTCTTC
TRBJ2-1 | TRBV7-3 | TRBD2 | 14 | . | CASSARLAGGEQFF | TGTGCCAGCAGCGCCCGACTAGCGGGAGGCGAGCAGTTCTTC
TRBJ1-5 | TRBV7-9 | TRBD1 | 15 | . | CASSLGGRGNQPQHF | TGTGCCAGCAGCTTAGGGGGCAGGGGGAATCAGCCCCAGCATTTT
TRBJ2-3 | TRBV6-2/TRBV6-3 | . | 14 | . | CASRDGQNTDTQYF | TGTGCCAGCAGGGACGGACAGAACACAGATACGCAGTATTTT
TRBJ2-5 | TRBV7-6 | TRBD2 | 16 | . | CASRKLGTSEQETQYF | TGTGCCAGTCGAAAGCTTGGGACTAGCGAGCAAGAGACCCAGTACTTC
TRBJ2-2 | TRBV5-1 | . | 16 | . | CASSSGGTDNTGELFF | TGCGCCAGCAGCTCAGGCGGGACAGATAACACCGGGGAGCTGTTTTTT